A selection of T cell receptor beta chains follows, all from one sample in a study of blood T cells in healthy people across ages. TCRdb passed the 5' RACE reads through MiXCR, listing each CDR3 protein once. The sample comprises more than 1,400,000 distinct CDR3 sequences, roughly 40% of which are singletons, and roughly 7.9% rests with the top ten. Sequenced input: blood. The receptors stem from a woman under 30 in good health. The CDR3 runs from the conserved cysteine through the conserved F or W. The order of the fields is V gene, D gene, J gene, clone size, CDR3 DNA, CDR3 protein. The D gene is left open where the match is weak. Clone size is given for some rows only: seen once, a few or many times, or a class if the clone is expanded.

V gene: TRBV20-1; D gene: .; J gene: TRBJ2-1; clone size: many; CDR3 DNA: TGCACAACGAGTCTCCAGCCCTACAATGAGCAGTTCTTC; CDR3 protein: CTTSLQPYNEQFF
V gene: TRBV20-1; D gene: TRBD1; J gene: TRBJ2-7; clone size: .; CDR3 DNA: TGCAGTGCTAGTGGGACAGAATTCTACGAGCAGTACTTC; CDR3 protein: CSASGTEFYEQYF
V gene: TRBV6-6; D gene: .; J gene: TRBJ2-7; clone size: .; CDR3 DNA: TGTGCCAGCGCCTCGGGGGGCAGCTCCTACGAGCAGTACTTC; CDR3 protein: CASASGGSSYEQYF
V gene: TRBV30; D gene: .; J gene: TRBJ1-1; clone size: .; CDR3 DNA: TGTGCCTGGAGATGGGGGGCCGCTGAAGCTTTCTTT; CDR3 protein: CAWRWGAAEAFF
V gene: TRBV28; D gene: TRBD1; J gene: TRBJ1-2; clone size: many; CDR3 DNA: TGTGCCAGCAGTCGAATTACAGGGGGCGCAGGCTATGGCTACACCTTC; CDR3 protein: CASSRITGGAGYGYTF
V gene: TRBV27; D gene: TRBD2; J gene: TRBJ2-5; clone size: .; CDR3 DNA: TGTGCCAGCAGTTTAAAAAGGACTAGCGGGGAGACCCAGTACTTC; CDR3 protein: CASSLKRTSGETQYF
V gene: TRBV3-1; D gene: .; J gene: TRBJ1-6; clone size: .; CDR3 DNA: TGTGCCAGCACCAAACAGGGTTCACCCCTCCACTTT; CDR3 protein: CASTKQGSPLHF
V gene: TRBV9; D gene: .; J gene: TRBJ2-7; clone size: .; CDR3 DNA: TGTGCCAGCAGCGTAGAGGCAGGTCTGGGCGAGCAGTACTTC; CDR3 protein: CASSVEAGLGEQYF
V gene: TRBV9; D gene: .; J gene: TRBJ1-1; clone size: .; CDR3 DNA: TGTGCCAGCAGCGTAGCTGTAGGGACTGAAGCTTTCTTT; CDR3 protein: CASSVAVGTEAFF
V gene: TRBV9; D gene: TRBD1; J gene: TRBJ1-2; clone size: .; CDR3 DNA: TGTGCCAGCAGCGCTTCCGGACAGGGAGCTAACTATGGCTACACCTTC; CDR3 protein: CASSASGQGANYGYTF
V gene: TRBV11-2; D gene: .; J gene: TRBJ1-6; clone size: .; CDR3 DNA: TGTGCCAGCAGCTTTCCCGACGGGATAGAGACCTATAATTCACCCCCCCACTTT; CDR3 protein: CASSFPDGIETYNSPPHF
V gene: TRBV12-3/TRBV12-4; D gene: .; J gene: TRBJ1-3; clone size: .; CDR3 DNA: TGTGCCAGCAGTTCCAACGCGATCTCTGGAAACACCATATATTTT; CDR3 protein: CASSSNAISGNTIYF
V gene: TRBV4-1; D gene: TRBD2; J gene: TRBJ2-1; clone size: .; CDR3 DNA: TGCGCCAGCAGCCCCCTAGCGGAGGGCTCCTACAATGAGCAGTTCTTC; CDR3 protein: CASSPLAEGSYNEQFF
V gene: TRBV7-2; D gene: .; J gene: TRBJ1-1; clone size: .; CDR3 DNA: TGTGCCAGCAGCTTAGGCGTTTACAGGGAAGCTTTCTTT; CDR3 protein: CASSLGVYREAFF
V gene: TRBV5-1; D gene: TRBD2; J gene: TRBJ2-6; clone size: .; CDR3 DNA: TGCGCCAGCAGCTCTACTATGACTAGCGCAGCTGGGGCCAACGTCCTGACTTTC; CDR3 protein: CASSSTMTSAAGANVLTF